This T cell receptor beta chain is from a study of OX40 agonist ivuxolimab in advanced cancers. Across the study: Dose-escalation patients had hepatocellular carcinoma, melanoma, renal cell or head and neck cancer.

Points from the study as a whole: Some of the nonresponding patients also showed low levels of normalized T-cell clonal expansion.

Sequenced by immunoSEQ multiplex PCR; TCRdb stores in-frame clones only, minus some. The sample carries 100,000 or so clones, 95% to 96% recorded once. This CDR3 comprises 12 residues. Germline V gene sequence: CDR1 SEHNR, CDR2 FQNEAQ (reference sequence). The V gene lost 1 base and the J gene lost 3 bases, with 4 bases spanning the gap. To note about this clone: Its specificity is not known.

The TCR sequence derives from an adult with an advanced solid tumor such as melanoma, head and neck, liver or kidney cancer. The starting material was CD4+ or CD8+ T cells sorted from blood, obtained in a trial of the OX40 agonist ivuxolimab. The chain carries TRBV7-9 and TRBJ2-7; D is unresolved. The CDR3 loop is CASSLVDYEQYF. Written as DNA, the CDR3 is TGTGCCAGCAGCTTAGTGGACTACGAGCAGTACTTC.